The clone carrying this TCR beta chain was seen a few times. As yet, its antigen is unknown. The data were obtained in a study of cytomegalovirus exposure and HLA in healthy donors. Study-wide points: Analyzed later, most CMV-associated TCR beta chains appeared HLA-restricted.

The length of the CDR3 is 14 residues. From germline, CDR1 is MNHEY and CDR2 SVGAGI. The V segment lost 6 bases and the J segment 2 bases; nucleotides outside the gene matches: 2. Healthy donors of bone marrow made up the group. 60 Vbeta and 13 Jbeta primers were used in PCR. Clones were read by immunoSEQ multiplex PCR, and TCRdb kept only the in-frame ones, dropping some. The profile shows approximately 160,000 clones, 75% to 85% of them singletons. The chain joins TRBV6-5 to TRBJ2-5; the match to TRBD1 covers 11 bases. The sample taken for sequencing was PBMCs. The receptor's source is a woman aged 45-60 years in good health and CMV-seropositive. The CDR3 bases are TGTGCCAGCAGAGGACAGGGGGCACAAGAGACCCAGTACTTC. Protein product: CASRGQGAQETQYF.